The rows below give T cell receptor beta chains drawn from one sample of a study of T cells expressing NK-cell markers. One entry per CDR3 protein, without DNA, is what TCRdb gives after re-calling the 5' RACE reads. Recorded for this sample: around 470,000 distinct CDR3 sequences. Sequences were obtained from blood T cells: a sorted CD56 or NKG2C T cell subset, CD4+ or CD8+ T cells, or bulk PBMC T cells (not recorded which). The source is a woman aged 45-65 years in good health. CDR3s include the opening cysteine and the closing phenylalanine or tryptophan.

>TRBV12-3/TRBV12-4|TRBJ2-1
CASSLGLAGGGNEQFF
>TRBV27|TRBJ2-7
CASSPLAPTSYEQYF
>TRBV3-1|TRBJ2-5
CASSQDTGKETQYF
>TRBV11-1|TRBJ2-2
CASSSQRARVTGELFF
>TRBV29-1|TRBJ2-1
CSGSLTSNGDEQFF
>TRBV6-1|TRBJ1-1
CASSEWGGKTEAFF
>TRBV7-9|TRBJ2-1
CASSVILAGVNEQFF
>TRBV5-1|TRBJ2-1
CASSPTGSQGEQFF
>TRBV19|TRBJ1-1
CASQQDRGRNTEAFF
>TRBV20-1|TRBJ1-1
CSARPGGWVNTEAFF
>TRBV27|TRBJ2-3
CASRGLAISEDTQYF
>TRBV24-1|TRBJ2-1
CATSGADSYNEQFF
>TRBV5-1|TRBJ1-4
CASSLGVKSANEKLFF
>TRBV10-3|TRBJ1-3
CAISEGQISFGNTIYF
>TRBV5-1|TRBJ2-2
CASRTGFTGELFF
>TRBV7-6|TRBJ2-1
CASSVQNIYNEQFF
>TRBV4-1|TRBJ2-4
CASSQRGFGLAKNIQYF
>TRBV5-1|TRBJ1-6
CASSLGQDLSPLHF
>TRBV4-1|TRBJ2-1
CASSQDHLGQFF
>TRBV27|TRBJ2-2
CASKRSNTGELFF
>TRBV5-1|TRBJ2-4
CASSLDGGRADIQYF
>TRBV20-1|TRBJ2-1
CSVRRYNEQFF
>TRBV14|TRBJ2-1
CASSQDSLAGGRNEQFF
>TRBV5-1|TRBJ2-3
CASSRGPTDTQYF
>TRBV7-8|TRBJ2-3
CASNPRETSTDTQYF
>TRBV5-1|TRBJ1-1
CASSLDGQGSTEAFF
>TRBV6-1|TRBJ2-1
CASAGTLAYNEQFF
>TRBV2|TRBJ1-2
CASSVRGGGYTF
>TRBV6-5|TRBJ2-1
CASSYTPTGFSNEQFF
>TRBV12-5|TRBJ1-5
CATKRRGTHQPQHF
>TRBV5-1|TRBJ1-6
CASSLEGTLNSPLHF
>TRBV3-1|TRBJ1-6
CASSRASINSPLHF
>TRBV24-1|TRBJ2-1
CATRGTLSDEQFF
>TRBV9|TRBJ1-6
CASSVAPDSPLHF
>TRBV5-1|TRBJ2-1
CASHTGRSFDEQFF
>TRBV28|TRBJ2-7
CASVSGLNYEQYF
>TRBV18|TRBJ2-2
CASTWTSKNTGELFF
>TRBV19|TRBJ1-1
CASIGNRQAFF
>TRBV28|TRBJ2-1
CASGGRDVQFF
>TRBV7-8|TRBJ2-5
CASSLGQSGINQETQYF
>TRBV5-6|TRBJ2-5
CASSRTGTSGKETQYF
>TRBV7-8|TRBJ2-7
CASSLETASNEQYF
>TRBV20-1|TRBJ2-1
CSAAGLAPLGENEQFF
>TRBV29-1|TRBJ2-1
CSVDNRRDRGHSRGRQFF
>TRBV10-2|TRBJ2-7
CASSEAQTSYEQYF
>TRBV7-9|TRBJ2-3
CASARGEPSTDTQYF
>TRBV12-3/TRBV12-4|TRBJ1-4
CASSPPGLGKLFF
>TRBV20-1|TRBJ1-1
CSATGPHTEAFF
>TRBV12-3/TRBV12-4|TRBJ1-1
CASRPSGTGLREAFF
>TRBV28|TRBJ2-1
CASSLLGLAGGGQFF
>TRBV11-2|TRBJ2-2
CASGRGVGTGELFF
>TRBV4-2|TRBJ1-1
CASSLNEIAEAFF